The next 15 T cell receptor beta chains were all read from a single sample in a study of blood T cell repertoires in COVID-19. Sequenced by immunoSEQ multiplex PCR; TCRdb stores in-frame clones only, minus some. The data contain around 340,000 clones, around 88% of them singletons. The sequenced sample consisted of peripheral blood. The receptors originated from a woman aged 55 to 70 with COVID-19, enrolled during active disease.

This clone was seen just once. This chain uses TRBV2 with TRBJ2-4; TRBD2 matches 11 bases. J was trimmed by 8 bases and V by 1 base; bases with no gene match: 4. The CDR3 spans 15 residues. Germline CDR1 reads SNHLY; CDR2 reads FYNNEI. CDR3 DNA sequence: TGTGCCAGCAGTGAAGGTAGCGGGGGGGCCGACATTCAGTACTTC. Residues: CASSEGSGGADIQYF.

This sequence joins TRBV5-1 and TRBJ2-6; the match to TRBD1 covers 9 bases. After removal of 5 bases from V and 1 base from J, the junction contained 4 bases not matched to a gene. The germline gives CDR1 SGHRS, CDR2 YFSETQ. CDR3 size: 16 residues. The DNA for the CDR3 is TGCGCCAGCAGGGACAGGGGAGGATCTGGGGCCAACGTCCTGACTTTC. It encodes CASRDRGGSGANVLTF.

This sequence joins TRBV12-3 or TRBV12-4 and TRBJ1-2; D call uncertain. CDR3 length equals 13 residues. V dropped 5 bases and J dropped 4 bases, with 11 bases sitting between them. CDR3 DNA: TGTGCCAGCAGTCCTGAAGTGGCCTATGGCTACACCTTC. It specifies CASSPEVAYGYTF.

The J gene is TRBJ1-4, the V gene TRBV11-2; D call uncertain. The CDR3 is 14 residues long. The germline V gene has CDR1 SGHAT and CDR2 FQNNGV. V was pared by 6 bases and J by 4 bases, with 12 bases between. CDR3 DNA: TGTGCCAGCAGTTGGTCTGAGGGTAATGAAAAACTGTTTTTT. This gives the protein CASSWSEGNEKLFF.

J is TRBJ2-7 and V is TRBV7-9; TRBD2 aligns across 8 bases. The ends lost 5 bases at V and 7 bases at J; junction bases unmatched: 16. The CDR3 totals 16 residues. Germline lookup yields CDR1 SEHNR and CDR2 FQNEAQ (reference sequence). CDR3 sequence reads: CASSPRGASLGREQYF. Written as DNA, the CDR3 is TGTGCCAGCAGCCCGCGGGGGGCCTCCTTAGGCAGGGAGCAGTACTTC.

CDR3 amino acids: CASSTRGDMNTEAFF. The CDR3 coding sequence is TGTGCCAGCAGCACCCGAGGGGACATGAACACTGAAGCTTTCTTT. The chain combines TRBV7-2 with TRBJ1-1, with a weak D call TRBD1 (6 bases). Germline CDR1 reads SGHTA; CDR2 reads FQGNSA. The CDR3 sequence is 15 residues long. Trimming shortened V by 5 bases and J by 0 bases, and 13 bases separated the two germline ends. The variable domain in full, completed from reference TRBV7-2 and TRBJ1-1, reads GAGVSQSPSNKVTEKGKDVELRCDPISGHTALYWYRQSLGQGLEFLIYFQGNSAPDKSGLPSDRFSAERTGGSVSTLTIQRTQQEDSAVYLCASSTRGDMNTEAFFGQGTRLTVV.

The chain is built from TRBV5-1 and TRBJ2-7; 8 bases fit TRBD1. This CDR3 region has 15 residues. Germline values: CDR1 SGHRS, CDR2 YFSETQ. V trimming: 0 bases; J trimming: 3 bases; junction bases outside the gene matches: 5. The DNA of the CDR3 is TGCGCCAGCAGCTTGGTAACAGGGGGAAACTACGAGCAGTACTTC. Its protein product is CASSLVTGGNYEQYF.

The V gene is TRBV6-6, the J gene TRBJ1-6, with D possibly matching TRBD1 (6 bases). The CDR3 consists of 16 residues. The V and J ends lost 2 bases and 7 bases respectively, with 15 bases between them. In germline, CDR1 is MNHNY, CDR2 SVGAGI (reference sequence). The CDR3 reads CASSYPRQDPNSPLHF. The CDR3 nucleotides read TGTGCCAGCAGTTACCCCCGACAGGACCCCAATTCACCCCTCCACTTT.

The CDR3 DNA reads TGTGCCAGCAGTTACCTCGGGACTTCTACAGGACGGCATTTT. Amino acid sequence: CASSYLGTSTGRHF. V usage is TRBV6-2 or TRBV6-3 and J usage is TRBJ1-5; D possibly corresponds to TRBD1 (5 bases). V was cut by 2 bases and J by 15 bases, with 20 bases left in between. Germline V gene data show CDR1 as MNHEY and CDR2 as SVGEGT. This CDR3 has 14 residues.

As concerns this clone: Germline is not matched at one junction end, which may reflect a read error. The gene calls are TRBV5-1 and TRBJ2-6; TRBD1 is a possible D gene (6 bases). This CDR3 has 15 residues. Germline V gene sequence: CDR1 SGHRS, CDR2 YFSETQ. This CDR3 is CASSPQGAGANILTF. CDR3 nucleotide sequence: TGCGCCAGCAGCCCACAGGGAGCTGGGGCCAACATCCTGACTTTC. The whole variable domain, remainder taken from reference TRBV5-1 and TRBJ2-6, is KAGVTQTPRYLIKTRGQQVTLSCSPISGHRSVSWYQQTPGQGLQFLFEYFSETQRNKGNFPGRFSGRQFSNSRSEMNVSTLELGDSALYLCASSPQGAGANILTFGAGSRLTVL.

The CDR3, as DNA: TGTGCCAGCAGCTTCGAGGGCAATGAGCAGTTCTTC. It is translated as CASSFEGNEQFF. The genes are TRBV7-9 and TRBJ2-1; D possibly corresponds to TRBD2 (5 bases). Germline CDR1 is SEHNR and CDR2 is FQNEAQ (reference sequence). The CDR3 covers 12 residues. V shed 3 bases and J shed 6 bases, with 6 bases lying between them. Complete variable domain (other parts from reference TRBV7-9 and TRBJ2-1): DTGVSQNPRHKITKRGQNVTFRCDPISEHNRLYWYRQTLGQGPEFLTYFQNEAQLEKSRLLSDRFSAERPKGSFSTLEIQRTEQGDSAMYLCASSFEGNEQFFGPGTRLTVL.

This sequence joins TRBV6-2 or TRBV6-3 and TRBJ1-2, with 9 bases that match TRBD1. This CDR3 region has 15 residues. Trimming at V came to 2 bases and at J to 4 bases, leaving 5 bases not matched to a gene. Germline V gene sequence: CDR1 MNHEY, CDR2 SVGEGT. The CDR3 loop is CASSYAGQGAYGYTF. The CDR3 DNA follows: TGTGCCAGCAGTTACGCGGGACAGGGCGCCTATGGCTACACCTTC.

The gene calls are TRBV5-1 and TRBJ2-5; D call uncertain. With 0 bases removed from V and 5 bases from J, the gap between germline ends came to 11 bases. Germline V CDR1 and CDR2: SGHRS, YFSETQ. The CDR3 spans 14 residues. CDR3 in DNA: TGCGCCAGCAGCTTGGCACAGCCACCTGAGACCCAGTACTTC. Translating it yields CASSLAQPPETQYF.

The chain uses TRBV12-5 and TRBJ1-4; no reliable D call. Trimming removed 3 bases at V and 8 bases at J, with 7 bases between. The V gene's germline CDR1 is LGHNT and CDR2 FRNRAP. CDR3 length: 12 residues. CDR3 in amino acids: CASGFKSEKLFF. CDR3 sequence (DNA): TGTGCTAGTGGTTTCAAGAGCGAAAAACTGTTTTTT.

V usage is TRBV11-3 and J usage is TRBJ1-1, with D uncertain. V shed 4 bases and J shed 5 bases, with 11 bases lying between them. The CDR3 is 13 amino acids. The germline V gene has CDR1 SGHNT and CDR2 YENEEA. This CDR3 is CASSSPGLTEAFF. The CDR3 coding sequence is TGTGCCAGCAGCTCACCGGGTTTGACTGAAGCTTTCTTT.